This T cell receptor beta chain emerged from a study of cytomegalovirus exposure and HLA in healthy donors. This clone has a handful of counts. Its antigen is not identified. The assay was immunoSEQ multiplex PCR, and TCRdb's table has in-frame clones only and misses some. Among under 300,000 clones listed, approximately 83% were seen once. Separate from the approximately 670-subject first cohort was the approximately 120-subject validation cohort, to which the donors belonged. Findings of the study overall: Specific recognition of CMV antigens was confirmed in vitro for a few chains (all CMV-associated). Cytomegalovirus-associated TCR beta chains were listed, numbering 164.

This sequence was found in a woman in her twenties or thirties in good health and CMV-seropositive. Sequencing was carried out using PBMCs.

The CDR3 DNA sequence: TGCGCCAGCAGCACAGGGGAATCGGGAGAAAAACTGTTTTTT. Translating gives CASSTGESGEKLFF. This chain joins TRBV5-1 and TRBJ1-4; 7 nucleotides agree with TRBD1. There are 14 residues in the CDR3. Germline trimming cut 4 bases from V and 8 bases from J; bases unmatched to any gene: 8. Looked up from germline, CDR1 is SGHRS and CDR2 is YFSETQ.